Listed below are T cell receptor beta chains from one sample, sequenced in a study of shared clonotypes between healthy human individuals. Only in-frame clones appear in the TCRdb table, and some are missing; sequencing was by immunoSEQ multiplex PCR. The table includes hundreds of thousands of clones, about two thirds detected once. Sequenced input: memory CD4+ T cells sorted from blood. The receptors shown here come from a woman aged 30 to 39 in good health. The CDR3 runs from the conserved cysteine through the conserved F or W. The D gene is left open where the match is weak. Expanded clones get a size class; other rows say once, few or many, or leave the size out.

v_call	j_call	d_call	clone_size	cdr3_nt	cdr3_aa
TRBV7-9	TRBJ2-3	TRBD2	few	TGTGCCAGCAGCATCCGACTAGCGGGATTATCAGATACGCAGTATTTT	CASSIRLAGLSDTQYF
TRBV19	TRBJ2-7	-	once	TGTGCCAGTAGTATAGCCCCGGACAGAGCCTACGAGCAGTACTTC	CASSIAPDRAYEQYF
TRBV29-1	TRBJ2-1	TRBD2	once	TGCAGCGTTGAAGGATTTAGCGGGAGTGTCGATGAGCAGTTCTTC	CSVEGFSGSVDEQFF
TRBV6-5	TRBJ1-5	TRBD1	few	TGTGCCACCCGGGGGACAGGGACAAATCAGCCCCAGCATTTT	CATRGTGTNQPQHF
TRBV7-3	TRBJ1-5	TRBD1	-	TGTGCCAGCACTCGCACAGGGGTTGTGCAGCCCCAGCATTTT	CASTRTGVVQPQHF
TRBV5-4	TRBJ2-3	-	-	TGTGCCAGCAGCCCCGTGGAGGGCACAGATACGCAGTATTTT	CASSPVEGTDTQYF
TRBV19	TRBJ2-2	-	-	TGTGCCAGTTCTTTGGGAACTTCAGGCCGGGAGCTGTTTTTT	CASSLGTSGRELFF
TRBV4-2	TRBJ1-1	-	-	TGTGCCAGCAGCCATCAGGGCACGAACACTGAAGCTTTCTTT	CASSHQGTNTEAFF
TRBV5-1	TRBJ2-3	-	-	TGCGCCAGCAGCTTGGTGGCGGGTCTCACAGATACGCAGTATTTT	CASSLVAGLTDTQYF
TRBV5-1	TRBJ2-2	TRBD1	-	TGCGCCAGCAGCTTAGGGACAGGGGCTACCGGGGAGCTGTTTTTT	CASSLGTGATGELFF
TRBV27	TRBJ2-4	-	-	TGTGCCAGCAGTTTAAGGTGGGACATTCAGTACTTC	CASSLRWDIQYF
TRBV18	TRBJ2-1	TRBD2	-	TGTGCCAGCTCACCCAACCCGGGGGAGGGGTCCTACAATGAGCAGTTCTTC	CASSPNPGEGSYNEQFF
TRBV7-8	TRBJ2-1	-	once	TGTGCCAGCAGCCCCAACCGGGGGAGGAGGGCCTACAATGAGCAGTTCTTC	CASSPNRGRRAYNEQFF
TRBV18	TRBJ1-1	TRBD1	-	TGTGCCAGCTCACTGGACAGGGAAACTGAAGCTTTCTTT	CASSLDRETEAFF
TRBV28	TRBJ2-7	TRBD2	-	TGTGCCAGCAGTCTCAGCACTAGCGGGAGTTCACACGAGCAGTACTTC	CASSLSTSGSSHEQYF
TRBV28	TRBJ1-5	-	-	TGTGCCAGCATTATTGCCCCTCGGGCGGGCCATAGCAATCAGCCCCAGCATTTT	CASIIAPRAGHSNQPQHF
TRBV5-1	TRBJ2-2	TRBD2	-	TGCGCCAGCAGGACTAGCGGGAGGGTCGGGGAGCTGTTTTTT	CASRTSGRVGELFF
TRBV7-2	TRBJ2-7	TRBD2	-	TGTGCCAGCAGCTTATGGGGAGGGGCCGGTGGCGAGCAGTACTTC	CASSLWGGAGGEQYF
TRBV29-1	TRBJ1-2	-	-	TGCAGCGTTGAGTTGCTAGCGCTGACAGGCTACACCTTC	CSVELLALTGYTF
TRBV28	TRBJ2-5	-	-	TGTGCCAGCAGCACCCGCCGGGATGAGGAGACCCAGTACTTC	CASSTRRDEETQYF
TRBV27	TRBJ1-2	TRBD1	-	TGTGCCAGCAGACTACAGGGGGATGCCGGCTATGGCTACACCTTC	CASRLQGDAGYGYTF
TRBV27	TRBJ2-7	-	few	TGTGCCAGCAGTTCCCTAAGACTGGAGCAGTACTTC	CASSSLRLEQYF
TRBV2	TRBJ2-7	-	-	TGTGCCAGCAGTAGGGGGTTCTACGAGCAGTACTTC	CASSRGFYEQYF